The 14 T cell receptor beta chains reported below all come from one sample, sequenced in a study of CD8+CD57+ T cells in acquired aplastic anemia. Genomic DNA constituted the template upon which TCR beta VDJ and CDR3 profiling was performed. TCRdb re-derived calls from the reads in MiXCR, one entry per CDR3 protein. This sample has 260,000 or so distinct CDR3 sequences, with approximately 79% found just once. Patients chosen for sequencing had shown CD8+CD57+ cell expansion by flow cytometry. Sequencing input: sorted CD4+, CD8+, or CD8+CD57+ T cells (not recorded which) from PBMCs. The receptors shown here come from a human donor with aplastic anemia.

This chain joins TRBV11-1 and TRBJ1-6; D is unclear. Per germline, CDR1 SGHAT and CDR2 FQDESV (reference sequence). Trimming took 3 bases from V and 2 from J, leaving 11 bases between them. There are 16 residues in the CDR3. CDR3 amino acids: CASSFTSATYNSPLHF. CDR3 nucleotides: TGTGCCAGCAGCTTTACTAGCGCAACCTATAATTCACCCCTCCACTTT.

CDR3 coding DNA: TGCAGCGTTGTCTCTGGAAACACCATATATTTT. Amino acid sequence: CSVVSGNTIYF. The chain joins TRBV29-1 to TRBJ1-3; D uncertain. V dropped 4 bases and J dropped 0 bases, with 1 base sitting between them. CDR3 size: 11 residues. Germline lookup yields CDR1 SQVTM and CDR2 ANQGSEA.

The chain combines TRBV7-9 with TRBJ2-3, with 7 nucleotides matching TRBD1. CDR3 length: 15 residues. The V and J ends lost 5 bases and 15 bases, in that order; junction bases with no gene match: 20. Germline assignment: CDR1 SEHNR and CDR2 FQNEAQ (reference sequence). DNA of the CDR3: TGTGCCAGCAGCGTAGGGGGCACAGATACGCATTATTTTTATTTT. Translating gives CASSVGGTDTHYFYF. Full variable domain (rest looked up from reference TRBV7-9 and TRBJ2-3): DTGVSQNPRHKITKRGQNVTFRCDPISEHNRLYWYRQTLGQGPEFLTYFQNEAQLEKSRLLSDRFSAERPKGSFSTLEIQRTEQGDSAMYLCASSVGGTDTHYFYFGPGTRLTVL.

J is TRBJ1-1 and V is TRBV7-8; D not resolved. With 1 base removed from V and 14 bases from J, the gap between germline ends came to 20 bases. There are 14 residues in the CDR3. In germline, CDR1 is SGHVS, CDR2 FQNEAQ. The DNA for the CDR3 is TGTGCCAGCAGCTTAGGGGGAGGAGTCGCTAAACAGTTCTTT. This gives the protein CASSLGGGVAKQFF.

The chain uses TRBV7-3 and TRBJ2-7, with D possibly called TRBD1 or TRBD2 (6 bases each). There are 15 residues in the CDR3. V was trimmed by 6 bases and J by 7 bases, leaving 22 bases between them. Germline-derived CDR1 and CDR2 are SGHTA and FQGTGA. CDR3 in DNA: TGTGCCAGCAGGGACGGGGGCACAGATACGCAGGAGCAGTACTTC. It codes for CASRDGGTDTQEQYF.

Notes on this clonotype: The CDR3 end shows no conserved phenylalanine or tryptophan, and so a read error is likely. No DNA is shown, since the ends of the CDR3 on it are uncertain; the CDR3 is the one TCRdb lists. V usage is TRBV7-8 and J usage is TRBJ2-3; the tabulated D call, TRBD2, remains unverified against the DNA. The CDR3 length equals 13 residues, ends included. Looked up from germline, CDR1 is SGHVS and CDR2 is FQNEAQ. CDR3 in amino acids: CASGFGGGPEPHY.

This chain connects TRBV7-9 to TRBJ2-5, with D perhaps being TRBD1 or TRBD2 (5 bases each). The CDR3 extends over 14 amino acids. With 5 bases removed from V and 11 bases from J, the gap between germline ends came to 21 bases. CDR1 is SEHNR and CDR2 is FQNEAQ in the germline V gene (reference sequence). The CDR3 DNA reads TGTGCCAGCAGCCGAGACGGTAGGGACGATGCGCAGTACTTC. This sequence encodes CASSRDGRDDAQYF.

The chain couples TRBV5-6 to TRBJ2-3; D is undetermined. The CDR3 is 14 amino acids. The germline V gene encodes CDR1 SGHDT and CDR2 YYEEEE. The ends were cut back, 0 bases at V and 6 bases at J, with 11 bases in the middle. The CDR3 loop reads CASSLAFGPDTQYF. DNA for the CDR3: TGTGCCAGCAGCTTGGCATTCGGTCCCGATACGCAGTATTTT.

The chain combines TRBV7-2 with TRBJ2-6; D is perhaps TRBD2 (5 bases). The CDR3 spans 16 residues. Trimming pared 0 bases from V and 14 bases from J, leaving 20 bases between. Germline V gives CDR1 SGHTA, CDR2 FQGNSA. This CDR3 is CASSLAGSAEYSFLTF. The CDR3 DNA sequence: TGTGCCAGCAGCTTAGCGGGGAGCGCCGAGTACAGCTTCCTGACTTTC.

The chain carries TRBV7-8 and TRBJ1-6, with unresolved D. The CDR3 runs 15 residues. The germline V gene has CDR1 SGHVS and CDR2 FQNEAQ. Trimming took off 0 bases at V and 19 bases at J, with 22 bases between the two ends. The CDR3 spells CASSLAGAADTQLHF. The CDR3 nucleotides are TGTGCCAGCAGCTTAGCGGGAGCAGCGGATACGCAGCTTCACTTT. Variable domain in full (rest from reference TRBV7-8 and TRBJ1-6): GAGVSQSPRYKVAKRGQDVALRCDPISGHVSLFWYQQALGQGPEFLTYFQNEAQLDKSGLPSDRFFAERPEGSVSTLKIQRTQQEDSAVYLCASSLAGAADTQLHFGNGTRLTVT.

The rearrangement joins TRBV2 to TRBJ1-2; possibly TRBD1 for D (6 bases). There are 13 residues in the CDR3. V dropped 3 bases and J dropped 4 bases, with 9 bases sitting between them. Looked up from germline, CDR1 is SNHLY and CDR2 is FYNNEI. Here the CDR3 reads CASSDEQGYGYTF. CDR3 in DNA: TGTGCCAGCAGTGATGAACAGGGCTATGGCTACACCTTC.

Comment on this clonotype: This CDR3 is missing its conserved last phenylalanine or tryptophan, likely due to a read error. The DNA is left out, because the CDR3 cannot be placed on it with certainty; the CDR3 is given as TCRdb lists it. CDR3 region: CASSYGGTDTQFV. The chain recombines TRBV7-9 with TRBJ2-3. The CDR3 extends over 13 residues, inclusive of both ends. CDR1 SEHNR and CDR2 FQNEAQ come from the germline V gene (reference sequence).

Points on this clonotype: Because the CDR3's place on the DNA is in doubt, the DNA is left out and the CDR3 is given as listed by TCRdb. The chain joins TRBV9 to TRBJ1-6; no check of the table's D call, TRBD1, against the DNA was made. Inclusive of both ends, the CDR3 amounts to 14 amino acids. Germline values: CDR1 SGDLS, CDR2 YYNGEE. CDR3 residues: CASGADGNIQYFDF.

This clonotype was observed a single time. The chain combines TRBV7-9 with TRBJ2-5; either TRBD1 or TRBD2 may supply D (5 bases each). This CDR3 is built from 13 residues. The germline gives CDR1 SEHNR, CDR2 FQNEAQ (reference sequence). V lost 6 bases and J 4 bases, leaving 12 bases between the germline ends. The CDR3 spells CASSPGSGETQYF. As DNA, the CDR3 is TGTGCCAGCAGTCCAGGGAGCGGAGAGACCCAGTACTTC.